This TCR beta chain was captured in a study of vaccination effects on CD4 cells after COVID-19. Findings of the study overall: There was marked clonal contraction among infection- and vaccine-induced clones late after vaccination.

TCRdb's copy holds only in-frame clones and misses some; the assay was immunoSEQ multiplex PCR. The table includes tens of thousands of clones, 74% detected once. On day 10 of culture, CD4+ T cells were separated out. The person acquired a PCR-confirmed SARS-CoV-2 infection between March and December 2020. Subjects were given two BNT162b2 or mRNA-1273 vaccine doses. Germline values: CDR1 SNHLY, CDR2 FYNNEI. The CDR3 contains 14 residues. Trimming removed 6 bases at V and 2 bases at J, with 13 bases between. About this clone itself: What it recognizes is unknown.

The chain recombines TRBV2 with TRBJ2-5; TRBD1 might be the D (5 bases). The TCR sequence derives from a human donor who had a prior SARS-CoV-2 infection. Here the sequenced sample was CD4+ T cells from PBMCs cultured without peptide, taken after COVID-19 vaccination. CDR3 DNA: TGTGCCAGCAGCGATAATGGACATCAAGAGACCCAGTACTTC. Residues: CASSDNGHQETQYF. The entire variable domain, with the rest obtained from reference TRBV2 and TRBJ2-5, is as follows: EPEVTQTPSHQVTQMGQEVILRCVPISNHLYFYWYRQILGQKVEFLVSFYNNEISEKSEIFDDQFSVERPDGSNFTLKIRSTKLEDSAMYFCASSDNGHQETQYFGPGTRLLVL.